This record looks at one T cell receptor (beta chain) sequence and its context. A second PCR, run for roughly 7 to 12 cycles, used a sample-barcoded 5' primer plus a J-beta primer mix. Via MiXCR, TCRdb re-called the 5' RACE reads, giving one row per CDR3 protein. This table holds fewer than 1.5 million distinct CDR3 sequences, 42% found once. The data stem from a study of blood T cells in healthy people across ages. The sequence was collected from a young woman in good health. Sample: blood.

This CDR3 is CASSPSLGLAIAGANEQFF. The CDR3 nucleotides read TGTGCCAGCAGCCCCTCCCTTGGGCTAGCGATAGCGGGAGCAAATGAGCAGTTCTTC. The chain couples TRBV11-2 to TRBJ2-1; TRBD2 matches 9 bases. Per germline, CDR1 SGHAT and CDR2 FQNNGV. J lost 7 bases, V lost 5 bases, and 21 bases had no gene match. The CDR3 has 19 amino acids.